This is a list of T cell receptor beta chains from one sample in a study of blood T cell repertoires in COVID-19. The table came from immunoSEQ multiplex PCR; TCRdb's copy has only in-frame clones and leaves some out. The sample lists 90,000 to 110,000 clones, approximately 82% occurring once. Specimen: peripheral blood. The receptors here all came from a woman aged 60 to 75 with acute or convalescent COVID-19. CDR3s include the opening cysteine and the closing phenylalanine or tryptophan. Each record gives: V gene, D gene, CDR3 length, J gene, CDR3 protein. A D gene is named only where the DNA matches it firmly.

TRBV28,TRBD1,15,TRBJ2-3,CASSSPSNRGYTQYF
TRBV5-1,.,14,TRBJ1-5,CASSLDGGYQPQHF
TRBV5-4,TRBD2,14,TRBJ2-7,CASSPGLARAEQYF
TRBV28,.,15,TRBJ2-1,CASYPGGGTYNEQFF
TRBV24-1,TRBD1,12,TRBJ2-4,CATSDNDRGQYF
TRBV28,TRBD1,16,TRBJ2-7,CASTRRQGRHSYEQYF
TRBV5-4,TRBD1,16,TRBJ1-6,CASSTGVQGASSPLHF
TRBV3-1/TRBV3-2,TRBD1,16,TRBJ1-6,CASSQDLTGGNSPLHF
TRBV7-2,TRBD2,16,TRBJ2-7,CASSPPPTLAQYEQYF
TRBV9,TRBD1,16,TRBJ1-6,CASSPGGSSYNSPLHF
TRBV28,TRBD1,14,TRBJ2-3,CASSQDRGADTQYF
TRBV11-3,.,13,TRBJ1-1,CASSLQGGTEAFF
TRBV28,TRBD1,15,TRBJ2-1,CASSPAGQVRDEQFF
TRBV7-2,TRBD2,16,TRBJ2-1,CASSSSRLAGANEQFF
TRBV4-1,.,17,TRBJ1-3,CASSLAHGQTSGNTIYF
TRBV20-1,.,10,TRBJ2-1,CSAPRGEQFF
TRBV30,.,14,TRBJ2-4,CAWNAGVAKNIQYF
TRBV7-6,TRBD2,14,TRBJ2-5,CASSPSGGAETQYF
TRBV19,.,16,TRBJ2-6,CASTTPRGTWANVLTF
TRBV19,.,11,TRBJ1-2,CASMEGYGYTF
TRBV3-1/TRBV3-2,TRBD2,15,TRBJ2-7,CASSQGTGGHYEQYF
TRBV5-6,.,14,TRBJ1-1,CASSLGARDTEAFF
TRBV6-4,TRBD1,14,TRBJ1-1,CASSATQGATEAFF
TRBV6-2/TRBV6-3,TRBD1,16,TRBJ2-3,CASSYRRTGTADTQYF
TRBV10-3,.,14,TRBJ1-1,CAISESGGPVRAFF
TRBV5-6,.,13,TRBJ1-2,CASSQGGLGVYTF
TRBV7-9,.,13,TRBJ2-2,CASSLRDTGELFF
TRBV10-3,.,13,TRBJ1-1,CAISVGQPVEAFF
TRBV9,.,16,TRBJ1-3,CASSVGRSGSGNTIYF
TRBV7-3,TRBD1,15,TRBJ1-5,CASSQDRGRNQPQHF
TRBV11-1,.,13,TRBJ1-2,CASTPGEGYGYTF
TRBV28,TRBD1,15,TRBJ1-2,CASTYRDRGRKGYTF
TRBV23-1,TRBD1,14,TRBJ2-7,CASSQTGDTYEQYF
TRBV7-9,TRBD1,14,TRBJ2-7,CASSVSTGGAEQYF
TRBV27,.,13,TRBJ1-5,CASSPVLYQPQHF
TRBV18,TRBD1,16,TRBJ1-6,CASSPGTAPSGSPLHF
TRBV19,TRBD2,15,TRBJ2-5,CASSTSGGWEETQYF
TRBV4-2,TRBD2,17,TRBJ2-2,CASSQDIPSGVDGELFF
TRBV11-3,.,14,TRBJ2-3,CASSSVSSTDTQYF
TRBV18,TRBD1,15,TRBJ1-6,CASSRGTGANSPLHF
TRBV30,.,11,TRBJ2-1,CAWSVEVLQFF
TRBV27,TRBD1,17,TRBJ2-7,CASSLKRPGQGAYEQYF
TRBV30,.,12,TRBJ2-7,CAWSVLESEQYF
TRBV28,TRBD2,17,TRBJ2-1,CASSPRPWLAGGREQFF
TRBV28,TRBD1,16,TRBJ1-5,CASSFTGGESNQPQHF
TRBV18,TRBD1,14,TRBJ1-1,CASSLTTGGPEAFF
TRBV6-4,.,13,TRBJ1-2,CASSIEEGGGYTF
TRBV29-1,TRBD1,15,TRBJ1-4,CSARGAGTGSEKLFF
TRBV4-1,.,10,TRBJ2-3,CASSTDTQYF